The 4 T cell receptor beta chains presented below share a single source sample, sequenced in a study of CXCR3-negative and CXCR3-positive naive CD8 T cells (dated by TCRdb to about 2019). Reads for this sample came from a NextSeq 550. The Human TCR Profiling Kit (MiLaboratory) was used to prepare UMI-labeled 5' RACE TRB cDNA libraries. Once TCRdb had reprocessed the reads, it stored one entry per CDR3 protein sequence and supplied no DNA. The table of this sample itemizes about 130,000 distinct CDR3 sequences. Nearly 0.5% of the sample goes to the ten largest clones. The source material was naive CXCR3- CD8+ T cells from blood. The sample's cell subset or site label is to be understood as: CD45RO-CCR7+CD27+CD95- naive CD8+ T cells lacking CXCR3 (TNR3-). The source of these receptors is a human donor in good health. Some clones in this sample may be carry-over from other donors' samples.

The chain couples TRBV7-3 to TRBJ2-1; the D call of TRBD1 rests on TCRdb alone, since no DNA is present to check it. CDR3 length: 15 amino acids. CDR1 is SGHTA and CDR2 is FQGTGA in the germline V gene. The CDR3 region is CASSPPGGSYNEQFF.

This rearrangement joins TRBV20-1 to TRBJ2-7; the TCRdb call, TRBD2, lacks DNA for checking. The CDR3 spans 16 residues. Germline-derived CDR1 and CDR2 are DFQATT and SNEGSKA (reference sequence). CDR3 protein: CSARELAGVRLYEQYF.

This chain links TRBV7-3 with TRBJ2-3; TCRdb returns TRBD1, unconfirmable since there is no DNA. The CDR3 consists of 14 residues. Germline-derived CDR1 and CDR2 are SGHTA and FQGTGA. The CDR3 sequence is CASSSIALGDTQYF.

V gene TRBV4-3 combines with J gene TRBJ2-3; TCRdb's D gene call, TRBD2, goes unchecked for lack of DNA. This CDR3 comprises 17 residues. From germline, CDR1 is LGHNA and CDR2 YSLEER. CDR3 residues: CASSPDRAPRGTDTQYF.